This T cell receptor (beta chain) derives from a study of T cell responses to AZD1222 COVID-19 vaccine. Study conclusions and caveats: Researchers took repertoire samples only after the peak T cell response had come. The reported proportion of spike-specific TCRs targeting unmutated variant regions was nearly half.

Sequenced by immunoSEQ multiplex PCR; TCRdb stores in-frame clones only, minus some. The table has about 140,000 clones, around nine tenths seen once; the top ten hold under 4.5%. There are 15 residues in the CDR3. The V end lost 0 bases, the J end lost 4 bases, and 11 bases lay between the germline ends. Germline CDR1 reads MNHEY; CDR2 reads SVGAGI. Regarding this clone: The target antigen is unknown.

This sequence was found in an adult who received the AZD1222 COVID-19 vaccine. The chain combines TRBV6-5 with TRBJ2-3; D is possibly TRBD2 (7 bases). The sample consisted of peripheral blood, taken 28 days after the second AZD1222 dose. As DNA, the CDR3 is TGTGCCAGCAGTTACTCGGGGGGGGCTCCAGATACGCAGTATTTT. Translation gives CASSYSGGAPDTQYF.